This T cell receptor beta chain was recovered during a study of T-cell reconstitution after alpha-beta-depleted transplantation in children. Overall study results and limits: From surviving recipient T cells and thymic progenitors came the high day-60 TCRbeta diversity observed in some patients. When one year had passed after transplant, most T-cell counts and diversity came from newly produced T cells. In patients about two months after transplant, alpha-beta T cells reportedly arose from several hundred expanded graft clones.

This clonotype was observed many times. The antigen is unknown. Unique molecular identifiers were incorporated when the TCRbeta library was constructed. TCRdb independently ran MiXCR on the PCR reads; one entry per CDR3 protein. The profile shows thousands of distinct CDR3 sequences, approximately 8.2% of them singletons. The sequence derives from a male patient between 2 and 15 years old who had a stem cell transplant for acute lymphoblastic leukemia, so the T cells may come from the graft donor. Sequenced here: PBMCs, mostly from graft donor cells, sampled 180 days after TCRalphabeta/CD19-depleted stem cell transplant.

CDR3 sequence (DNA): TGTGCCAGCAGCCTCCGGAGGTCCTACAATGAGCAGTTCTTC. Translated: CASSLRRSYNEQFF. The gene calls are TRBV5-6 and TRBJ2-1; perhaps TRBD2 as D (5 bases). The ends were cut back, 4 bases at V and 1 base at J, with 9 bases in the middle. The CDR3 contains 14 residues. CDR1 SGHDT and CDR2 YYEEEE come from the germline V gene.